This entry lists 15 T cell receptor beta chains sequenced from one sample in a study of Tregs in tolerant kidney transplant recipients. Generated by immunoSEQ multiplex PCR, the TCRdb table keeps only in-frame clones and is missing some. The sample carries approximately 67,000 clones, approximately 92% recorded once. The source material was CD8+ T cells from blood, sampled before the transplant. The receptors originated from a human donor who received a combined kidney and bone marrow transplant.

This chain uses TRBV4-1 with TRBJ2-7; 8 bases match TRBD2. The CDR3 sequence is 13 residues long. Germline assignment: CDR1 MGHRA and CDR2 YSYEKL. V lost 4 bases to trimming and J lost 4 bases; unmatched junction nucleotides: 3. CDR3 DNA: TGCGCCAGCAGCCGGTCGGGGGGGTACGAGCAGTACTTC. This gives the protein CASSRSGGYEQYF.

V and J are TRBV19 and TRBJ1-6; 7 nucleotides line up with TRBD1. Germline V gene sequence: CDR1 LNHDA, CDR2 SQIVND (reference sequence). The CDR3 has 15 amino acids. Trimming took 5 bases from V and 10 from J; bases not matched to a gene: 11. CDR3 residues: CASSARQGVSSPLHF. The CDR3 DNA reads TGTGCCAGTAGTGCCCGACAGGGAGTAAGCTCACCCCTCCACTTT.

The chain carries TRBV7-3 and TRBJ2-5; possible D gene TRBD2, 6 bases. The CDR3 contains 15 residues. Germline CDR1 and CDR2: SGHTA and FQGTGA. Trimming cost V 5 bases and J 7 bases, with 20 bases left between them. CDR3 nucleotide sequence: TGTGCCAGCAGCCCGGACTGGGGCCCGCGGGGGACCCAGTACTTC. This encodes CASSPDWGPRGTQYF.

CDR3 in DNA: TGTGCCAGCAGCAAGGGACTAGACACCGGGGAGCTGTTTTTT. Its protein is CASSKGLDTGELFF. The gene calls are TRBV13 and TRBJ2-2, with 8 bases that match TRBD2. This CDR3 comprises 14 residues. Losses at the gene ends were 5 bases for V and 3 bases for J; bases not matched to a gene: 2. Germline loops: CDR1 PRHDT, CDR2 FYEKMQ (reference sequence).

V and J are TRBV28 and TRBJ1-4, with D perhaps TRBD1 (6 bases). With 5 bases removed from V and 5 bases from J, the gap between germline ends came to 15 bases. CDR1 and CDR2 (germline): MDHEN, SYDVKM. The CDR3 extends over 15 amino acids. The CDR3 spells CASSATGGLNEKLFF. Here the CDR3 DNA reads TGTGCCAGCAGTGCCACGGGGGGCTTGAATGAAAAACTGTTTTTT.

This chain joins TRBV6-1 and TRBJ2-7; TRBD1 might be the D (5 bases). The CDR3 contains 15 residues. Germline V gene lookup returns CDR1 MNHNS and CDR2 SASEGT. Trimming removed 2 bases at V and 4 bases at J, with 15 bases between. This CDR3 is CASSELTAGPYEQYF. The CDR3 region has the DNA TGTGCCAGCAGTGAATTGACAGCCGGTCCTTACGAGCAGTACTTC.

This clone was found once. Written as DNA, the CDR3 is TGTGCCAGCAGCCCCATAGCGGGATCCTATACGCAGTATTTT. This sequence encodes CASSPIAGSYTQYF. This rearrangement joins TRBV11-2 to TRBJ2-3; 8 positions match TRBD2. In germline, CDR1 is SGHAT, CDR2 FQNNGV. This CDR3 is 14 amino acids long. V was clipped by 5 bases and J by 7 bases; unmatched bases: 8.

The chain has TRBV27 and TRBJ2-7; D perhaps matches TRBD1 (5 bases). The CDR3 length is 15 residues. Trimming cost V 4 bases and J 3 bases, with 16 bases left between them. Looked up from germline, CDR1 is MNHEY and CDR2 is SMNVEV (reference sequence). In nucleotides, the CDR3 is TGTGCCAGCAGTTACGCAGGGCCGGCTGGCTACGAGCAGTACTTC. Encoded protein: CASSYAGPAGYEQYF.

The rearrangement links TRBV2 to TRBJ2-1, with 7 bases aligning to TRBD2. J gave up 6 bases and V 4 bases, and 12 bases lay outside the gene matches. Germline V gene sequence: CDR1 SNHLY, CDR2 FYNNEI. The CDR3 runs to 16 residues. The CDR3 loop reads CASSAPRGGSSNEQFF. The CDR3 DNA reads as TGTGCCAGCAGTGCACCCCGGGGCGGGAGTAGCAATGAGCAGTTCTTC.

The chain uses TRBV6-5 and TRBJ2-5; possible D gene TRBD1, 5 bases. The CDR3 runs to 14 residues. Trimming stripped 6 bases from V and 2 bases from J, with 13 bases between. Germline CDR1 and CDR2: MNHEY and SVGAGI. For the CDR3, the DNA is TGTGCCAGCAGCTCCCACAGGAGACAAGAGACCCAGTACTTC. This translates into CASSSHRRQETQYF.

The gene calls are TRBV4-1 and TRBJ2-1, with 7 nucleotides matching TRBD2. The V gene's germline CDR1 is MGHRA and CDR2 YSYEKL. This CDR3 is 15 amino acids long. The J segment lost 2 bases and the V segment lost 2 bases, leaving 3 bases of the junction unmatched. CDR3 in amino acids: CASSQMGGAYNEQFF. The CDR3 region has the DNA TGCGCCAGCAGCCAAATGGGGGGGGCCTACAATGAGCAGTTCTTC.

The rearrangement joins TRBV7-9 to TRBJ1-2, with 7 bases aligning to TRBD1. CDR3 length: 16 amino acids. Germline CDR1 and CDR2: SEHNR and FQNEAQ (reference sequence). The V segment lost 0 bases and the J segment 3 bases; nucleotides outside the gene matches: 7. The CDR3 loop is CASSLARTGTDYGYTF. The CDR3 nucleotides are TGTGCCAGCAGCTTAGCCCGGACAGGCACGGACTATGGCTACACCTTC.

The chain couples TRBV30 to TRBJ1-6; D possibly corresponds to TRBD1 (5 bases). Germline CDR1 and CDR2: GTSNPN and SVGIG (reference sequence). CDR3 length: 15 amino acids. The V gene lost 3 bases and the J gene lost 2 bases, with 11 bases spanning the gap. The CDR3 region is CAWSGGNAYNSPLHF. CDR3 in DNA: TGTGCCTGGAGCGGGGGGAATGCCTATAATTCACCCCTCCACTTT. The full variable domain, its missing parts supplied by reference TRBV30 and TRBJ1-6, is SQTIHQWPATLVQPVGSPLSLECTVEGTSNPNLYWYRQAAGRGLQLLFYSVGIGQISSEVPQNLSASRPQDRQFILSSKKLLLSDSGFYLCAWSGGNAYNSPLHFGNGTRLTVT.

The V call is TRBV27, the J call TRBJ2-7; 11 bases match TRBD1. CDR1 and CDR2 from the germline V gene are MNHEY and SMNVEV (reference sequence). This CDR3 comprises 15 residues. V dropped 8 bases and J dropped 3; count of bases not matched to a gene: 9. The CDR3 region has the DNA TGTGCCAGCTTTAAACCTGGGACAGGGGGCTACGAGCAGTACTTC. Its translation: CASFKPGTGGYEQYF.

This chain connects TRBV9 to TRBJ1-5; no clear D. V gave up 3 bases and J gave up 0 bases, with 10 bases separating them. The V gene's germline CDR1 is SGDLS and CDR2 YYNGEE. The CDR3 extends over 15 amino acids. The CDR3: CASSEVANSNQPQHF. CDR3 DNA: TGTGCCAGCAGCGAAGTGGCAAATAGCAATCAGCCCCAGCATTTT.